These 12 T cell receptor beta chains came from one sample sequenced in a study of regulatory T cells in long-lasting Graves disease. Noted time point: persistent/refractory GD, antithyroid drugs over 5 years with positive TRAb. PBMC RNA served as the TCR library source. Combining iRepertoire HTBI primers with Arm-PCR of CDR3 regions, the authors built TCR beta libraries. TCRdb independently ran MiXCR on the multiplex PCR reads; one entry per CDR3 protein. The sample consists of around 460,000 distinct CDR3 sequences, about 20% of them appearing once. Sample: peripheral blood mononuclear cells (PBMCs), taken when the disease was refractory, from a patient treated with antithyroid drugs. These receptor sequences come from a female donor with Graves disease.

The rearrangement links TRBV5-6 to TRBJ1-2; D uncertain. Trimming stripped 4 bases from V and 4 bases from J, with 14 bases between. This CDR3 contains 14 residues. Germline CDR1 SGHDT, CDR2 YYEEEE. The chain's CDR3 is CASSLDADIYGYTF. The DNA for the CDR3 is TGTGCCAGCAGCCTGGACGCCGACATCTATGGCTACACCTTC.

This clonotype was seen ten or more times. This rearrangement joins TRBV28 to TRBJ1-4; unclear D gene. The CDR3 sequence is 12 residues long. V was cut by 10 bases and J by 5 bases, with 11 bases left in between. Germline V gene sequence: CDR1 MDHEN, CDR2 SYDVKM. The CDR3 nucleotides are TGTGCCACCCGTAGACTGAATGAAAAACTGTTTTTT. This gives the protein CATRRLNEKLFF.

CDR3 sequence (DNA): TGTGCCAGCAGTCTAACCGACTCTAATGAGCAGTTCTTC. It translates to CASSLTDSNEQFF. The chain carries TRBV28 and TRBJ2-1; no reliable D call. Trimming took 5 bases from V and 7 from J, leaving 12 bases between them. This CDR3 is 13 amino acids long. Germline CDR1 reads MDHEN; CDR2 reads SYDVKM.

The table lists this clonotype with many counts. The chain has TRBV10-3 and TRBJ1-2, with 7 bases identical to TRBD1. This CDR3 region has 16 residues. The germline gives CDR1 ENHRY, CDR2 SYGVKD. J was trimmed by 2 bases and V by 3 bases; bases with no gene match: 9. The CDR3 DNA sequence: TGTGCCATCAGTGATTCAACAGGGGCTCGGAACTATGGCTACACCTTC. Its translation is CAISDSTGARNYGYTF.

This clonotype came up many times. V gene TRBV7-2 combines with J gene TRBJ1-1; no firm D call. V was pared by 0 bases and J by 4 bases, with 12 bases between. The CDR3 covers 15 residues. CDR1 is SGHTA and CDR2 is FQGNSA in the germline V gene. The CDR3 loop reads CASSLAVGLFTEAFF. The CDR3 nucleotides read TGTGCCAGCAGCTTAGCGGTAGGGCTTTTCACTGAAGCTTTCTTT.

DNA for the CDR3: TGCAGTGCTAGAGTGGGGGGCTGGGCGAACACTGAAGCTTTCTTT. Protein: CSARVGGWANTEAFF. This chain joins TRBV20-1 and TRBJ1-1; possible D gene TRBD1, 6 bases. Trimming took off 1 base at V and 1 base at J, with 13 bases between the two ends. CDR1 and CDR2 (germline): DFQATT, SNEGSKA (reference sequence). The CDR3 has 15 residues.

This clonotype appeared a few times. The chain has TRBV12-3 or TRBV12-4 and TRBJ1-6, with a possible D match to TRBD1 (5 bases). Trimming cost V 4 bases and J 4 bases, with 17 bases left between them. The CDR3 has 17 residues. The CDR3 region has the DNA TGTGCCAGCAGTTCATTCCGGGACTCCAAGTATAATTCACCCCTCCACTTT. Protein product: CASSSFRDSKYNSPLHF.

The chain uses TRBV2 and TRBJ2-1, with 8 positions matching TRBD1. The CDR3 runs to 14 residues. Germline CDR1 reads SNHLY; CDR2 reads FYNNEI. V lost 6 bases, J lost 9 bases, and 10 bases stayed unmatched. The CDR3 DNA follows: TGTGCCAGCAGCTTACAGGGGGTAGGTGGTGAGCAGTTCTTC. It is translated as CASSLQGVGGEQFF. The whole variable domain, remainder taken from reference TRBV2 and TRBJ2-1, is EPEVTQTPSHQVTQMGQEVILRCVPISNHLYFYWYRQILGQKVEFLVSFYNNEISEKSEIFDDQFSVERPDGSNFTLKIRSTKLEDSAMYFCASSLQGVGGEQFFGPGTRLTVL.

The rearrangement uses TRBV11-3 and TRBJ1-6; perhaps TRBD1 as D (6 bases). Germline assignment: CDR1 SGHNT and CDR2 YENEEA. Trimming cost V 6 bases and J 7 bases, with 16 bases left between them. The CDR3 is 15 amino acids. The CDR3: CASSRPGGTNSPLHF. In DNA, the CDR3 is TGTGCCAGCAGTAGACCGGGGGGCACAAATTCACCCCTCCACTTT.

J is TRBJ1-4 and V is TRBV29-1; D gene unclear. The germline V gene has CDR1 SQVTM and CDR2 ANQGSEA. CDR3 length equals 13 residues. The V end lost 3 bases, the J end lost 0 bases, and 5 bases lay between the germline ends. This chain's CDR3 is CSVEDPTNEKLFF. In nucleotides, the CDR3 is TGCAGCGTTGAGGACCCAACTAATGAAAAACTGTTTTTT.

V is TRBV20-1 and J is TRBJ2-2; D gene ambiguous. Per the germline V gene, CDR1 is DFQATT and CDR2 is SNEGSKA (reference sequence). CDR3 length: 14 residues. Trimming shortened V by 4 bases and J by 6 bases, and 15 bases separated the two germline ends. This CDR3 is CSATGPVGSGELFF. The CDR3, as DNA: TGCAGTGCTACCGGCCCGGTGGGATCCGGGGAGCTGTTTTTT.

This clonotype has just a few counts. CDR3 region: CAWRLTGNSPLHF. CDR3 coding DNA: TGTGCCTGGAGGTTGACGGGAAATTCACCCCTCCACTTT. The rearrangement joins TRBV30 to TRBJ1-6; no firm D call. This CDR3 contains 13 residues. The germline V gene encodes CDR1 GTSNPN and CDR2 SVGIG (reference sequence). Trimming removed 3 bases at V and 7 bases at J, with 10 bases between.